These T cell receptor beta chains were read from a single sample in a study of cytomegalovirus exposure and HLA in healthy donors. Using immunoSEQ multiplex PCR, the repertoire was profiled, and TCRdb retains in-frame clones only, with some absent. In the table there are some 170,000 clones, around 83% of which are singletons. Sequenced sample: PBMCs. These receptor sequences come from a girl aged 2 to 10 in good health and CMV-seropositive. Each CDR3 is given with its conserved first and last residue. D genes are given only for firm matches. Rows give clone size only sometimes, using once, few, many, or a class for an expanded clone.

>TRBJ2-6|TRBD1|TRBV5-4|few
TGTGCCAGCAGAACTACACAGGGGTCTAGGGCCAACGTCCTGACTTTC
CASRTTQGSRANVLTF
>TRBJ2-1|TRBD1|TRBV19|NA
TGTGCCAGCCGACTGTCAGGGGGCCCCTACAATGAGCAGTTCTTC
CASRLSGGPYNEQFF
>TRBJ2-1|TRBD2|TRBV5-1|few
TGCGCCAGCAGCGGGACTAGCGGGGTAGTGAATGAGCAGTTCTTC
CASSGTSGVVNEQFF
>TRBJ2-5|TRBD1|TRBV5-1|NA
TGCGCCAGCAGCCAGGACAGGGGGGAAGAGACCCAGTACTTC
CASSQDRGEETQYF
>TRBJ1-1|NA|TRBV30|NA
TGTGCCTGGAGTGCACCCAGAGGGGGGAACACTGAAGCTTTCTTT
CAWSAPRGGNTEAFF
>TRBJ1-1|NA|TRBV28|NA
TGTGCCAGCAGTTTAGGACAGCCGAGCGCTGAAGCTTTCTTT
CASSLGQPSAEAFF
>TRBJ2-7|TRBD2|TRBV7-3|NA
TGTGCCAGCAGCTTAATTGGTACGAGACGGGAGGCCCACGAGCAGTACTTC
CASSLIGTRREAHEQYF
>TRBJ2-1|TRBD2|TRBV13|NA
TGTGCCAGCAGTCCCCCGGGACTAGAGGGTGACAATGAGCAGTTCTTC
CASSPPGLEGDNEQFF
>TRBJ1-5|TRBD1|TRBV6-1|NA
TGTGCCAGCAGCTTCCGGGACAGGAGCAATCAGCCCCAGCATTTT
CASSFRDRSNQPQHF
>TRBJ1-1|TRBD1|TRBV27|NA
TGTGCCAGCAGTTTATCTCCAGCGACAGGGGGATACACTGAAGCTTTCTTT
CASSLSPATGGYTEAFF
>TRBJ2-3|NA|TRBV30|NA
TGTGCCTGGAGTGGAATGGGCTCTCGGGATACGCAGTATTTT
CAWSGMGSRDTQYF
>TRBJ2-5|TRBD2|TRBV5-4|NA
TGTGCCAGCAGCTTGGGTCAAGCGGGAAAGGAGACCCAGTACTTC
CASSLGQAGKETQYF
>TRBJ2-1|NA|TRBV20-1|NA
TGCAGTCGACTTAATTACAATGAGCAGTTCTTC
CSRLNYNEQFF
>TRBJ2-5|TRBD2|TRBV28|NA
TGTGCCAGCAGTTTAACGGGAGGATTGCAAGAGACCCAGTACTTC
CASSLTGGLQETQYF
>TRBJ2-3|TRBD2|TRBV18|NA
TGTGCCAGCTCACCCTCAACTAGCGGGAGTTACACAGATACGCAGTATTTT
CASSPSTSGSYTDTQYF
>TRBJ2-3|TRBD2|TRBV4-2|NA
TGTGCCAGCAGCCTCTCGACTAGCGGGGGTGACGGGTTGGATACGCAGTATTTT
CASSLSTSGGDGLDTQYF
>TRBJ2-1|NA|TRBV14|NA
TGTGCCAGCAGCCTCCGTTTCGGGAGTGAATCCTACAATGAGCAGTTCTTC
CASSLRFGSESYNEQFF
>TRBJ2-1|NA|TRBV9|NA
TGTGCCAGCAGCGTATTACTTAGCTCCTACAATGAGCAGTTCTTC
CASSVLLSSYNEQFF
>TRBJ2-7|NA|TRBV7-8|NA
TGTGCCAGCAGCCGAGGGGGCTCCTACGAGCAGTACTTC
CASSRGGSYEQYF
>TRBJ2-2|TRBD1|TRBV5-1|NA
TGCGCCAGCAGCTCAACCCCGGACAGGGCTACCGGGGAGCTGTTTTTT
CASSSTPDRATGELFF
>TRBJ1-1|NA|TRBV5-4|NA
TGTGCCAGCAGCGCCGCCCCCGTAGCGGATTTGTCTTTCTTT
CASSAAPVADLSFF
>TRBJ2-3|NA|TRBV6-1|few
TGTTTTACACTATCCACAGATACGCAGTATTTT
CFTLSTDTQYF
>TRBJ1-6|NA|TRBV7-9|NA
TGTGCCAGCAGCTTTTCCGGGGGGAACAATTCACCCCTCCACTTT
CASSFSGGNNSPLHF
>TRBJ1-1|NA|TRBV19|NA
TGTGCCAGTAGTATTACAGGAGAGGCTTTCTTT
CASSITGEAFF
>TRBJ2-1|TRBD1|TRBV5-6|NA
TGTGCCAGCGCGGGGGCTTGGGACAGGGGTACCGATGAGCAGTTCTTC
CASAGAWDRGTDEQFF
>TRBJ2-3|TRBD2|TRBV7-9|few
TGTGCCAGCAGCTTAGGGGTAGCGGGAGTGACAGATACGCAGTATTTT
CASSLGVAGVTDTQYF
>TRBJ2-7|NA|TRBV28|NA
TGTGCCAGCAGTTTAAGGGGGGGCCAGATCGGAACCAAGCAGTACTTC
CASSLRGGQIGTKQYF
>TRBJ1-3|NA|TRBV18|NA
TGTGCCAGCTCACCATCGTCCGGGACAACTACAAACACCATATATTTT
CASSPSSGTTTNTIYF
>TRBJ2-7|TRBD2|TRBV6-4|NA
TGTGCCACCAGGACTAGCGGGAGGAACGAGCAGTACTTC
CATRTSGRNEQYF
>TRBJ1-5|NA|TRBV19|once
TGTGCCAGTAGTATCCTAGGTAGGGGTAATCAGCCCCAGCATTTT
CASSILGRGNQPQHF
>TRBJ2-7|NA|TRBV30|once
TGTGCCTGGAACAAGGTCCTCCGGGGATACGAGCAGTACTTC
CAWNKVLRGYEQYF
>TRBJ2-2|TRBD2|TRBV30|NA
TGTGCCTGGGGACCCCCGGGAGCGATAGCGGGATGGAACACCGGGGAGCTGTTTTTT
CAWGPPGAIAGWNTGELFF
>TRBJ1-4|TRBD1|TRBV19|NA
TGTGCCAGTAGTAAGCCCATACGGCTCCGACAGGGAAAACTGTTTTTT
CASSKPIRLRQGKLFF
>TRBJ2-7|NA|TRBV4-2|few
TGTGCCAGCAGCCAAAATCAACAGGTGTACGAGCAGTACTTC
CASSQNQQVYEQYF
>TRBJ1-1|NA|TRBV28|few
TGTGCCAGCAGGGAGGATCAGTGGCGCACTGAAGCTTTCTTT
CASREDQWRTEAFF
>TRBJ2-7|NA|TRBV21-1|NA
TGTGCCAGCAGCAAGTTCACTAGCCCGACCTACGAGCAGTACTTC
CASSKFTSPTYEQYF
>TRBJ2-7|NA|TRBV30|NA
TGTGCCTGGAACCGGGGGGCCAGGGACGAGCAGTACTTC
CAWNRGARDEQYF
>TRBJ1-2|NA|TRBV28|NA
TGTGCCAGCAGGCGAGAACAGGGTAACTATGGCTACACCTTC
CASRREQGNYGYTF
>TRBJ1-2|NA|TRBV30|NA
TGTGCCTGGGGAACCCGACTCTCTAACTATGGCTACACCTTC
CAWGTRLSNYGYTF
>TRBJ2-7|TRBD2|TRBV6-1|NA
TGTGCCAGCTCCGTGAGACTAGCTATCGAGCAGTACTTC
CASSVRLAIEQYF
>TRBJ1-3|NA|TRBV27|NA
TGTGCCAGCAGTTTAGCCGGCTCTGGAAACACCATATATTTT
CASSLAGSGNTIYF
>TRBJ2-1|TRBD1|TRBV6-5|NA
TGTGCCAGCAGTTACTCGAGACAGGGGAGTGAGCAGTTCTTC
CASSYSRQGSEQFF